The 7 T cell receptor beta chains below all came from one sample that was sequenced in a study of blood T cell repertoires in COVID-19. The table came from immunoSEQ multiplex PCR; TCRdb's copy has only in-frame clones and leaves some out. In the table there are under 200,000 clones, around nine tenths of which are singletons. The sequenced sample consisted of peripheral blood. The receptor source for this set is a man aged 55 to 69 with COVID-19, enrolled during active disease.

The chain carries TRBV19 and TRBJ2-5; 7 bases are a match to TRBD2. The CDR3 has 13 amino acids. Germline V gene sequence: CDR1 LNHDA, CDR2 SQIVND (reference sequence). V was pared by 4 bases and J by 5 bases, with 4 bases of the junction left unmatched. CDR3: CASSTPGGETQYF. CDR3 DNA sequence: TGTGCCAGTAGTACCCCGGGGGGTGAGACCCAGTACTTC.

This chain connects TRBV28 to TRBJ1-2; 7 positions match TRBD1. This CDR3 spans 11 amino acids. Germline trimming cut 7 bases from V and 10 bases from J; bases unmatched to any gene: 6. From germline, CDR1 is MDHEN and CDR2 SYDVKM. The CDR3 loop is CASIQGPNYTF. CDR3 in DNA: TGTGCCAGCATACAGGGGCCCAACTACACCTTC.

This chain's CDR3 is CASSLVVGRGNTEAFF. CDR3 sequence (DNA): TGCGCCAGCAGCTTGGTGGTCGGCAGGGGGAACACTGAAGCTTTCTTT. The chain combines TRBV5-1 with TRBJ1-1; D is perhaps TRBD1 (6 bases). This CDR3 has 16 amino acids. The ends were cut back, 0 bases at V and 1 base at J, with 13 bases in the middle. Germline V lookup: CDR1 SGHRS, CDR2 YFSETQ. Using reference TRBV5-1 and TRBJ1-1 for the parts outside the CDR3, the full variable domain is KAGVTQTPRYLIKTRGQQVTLSCSPISGHRSVSWYQQTPGQGLQFLFEYFSETQRNKGNFPGRFSGRQFSNSRSEMNVSTLELGDSALYLCASSLVVGRGNTEAFFGQGTRLTVV.

V is TRBV6-6 and J is TRBJ1-1; no clear D gene. The CDR3 runs 14 residues. Germline V gene lookup returns CDR1 MNHNY and CDR2 SVGAGI (reference sequence). Trimming pared 2 bases from V and 2 bases from J, leaving 9 bases between. CDR3 protein: CASSYPEYNTEAFF. The CDR3 bases are TGTGCCAGCAGTTACCCGGAGTACAACACTGAAGCTTTCTTT.

This chain connects TRBV10-3 to TRBJ2-1; weak D call: TRBD1 (6 bases). The CDR3 runs 14 residues. The germline gives CDR1 ENHRY, CDR2 SYGVKD. V shed 6 bases and J shed 2 bases, with 11 bases lying between them. In DNA, the CDR3 is TGTGCCATCAGAAACAGGGAAACCTACAATGAGCAGTTCTTC. Amino acid sequence: CAIRNRETYNEQFF.

The chain carries TRBV11-3 and TRBJ2-7, with 9 bases that match TRBD2. The CDR3 is made up of 14 amino acids. Germline V gene sequence: CDR1 SGHNT, CDR2 YENEEA. V lost 1 base to trimming and J lost 6 bases; unmatched junction nucleotides: 4. The CDR3 DNA reads as TGTGCCAGCAGCTTAGTTCTTAGCGGGGGCGAGCAGTACTTC. As protein: CASSLVLSGGEQYF.

The rearrangement links TRBV10-3 to TRBJ1-3; 7 bases fit TRBD1. This CDR3 is 17 amino acids long. Germline V gene data show CDR1 as ENHRY and CDR2 as SYGVKD. The junction had 10 bases not matched to a gene; V was cut back by 4 bases and J by 1 base. This CDR3 is CAISATLQGRSGNTIYF. DNA of the CDR3: TGTGCCATCAGTGCAACCCTACAGGGGCGGTCTGGAAACACCATATATTTT.